This passage covers 21 T cell receptor beta chains from one sample sequenced in a study of CD8 T cells in Susac syndrome. Random hexamers were used to reverse transcribe the RNA input (0.5 to 1 ug). TCRdb fed the immunoSEQ multiplex PCR reads into MiXCR, producing one record per CDR3 protein. Here the sample spans some 300,000 distinct CDR3 sequences, approximately 89% being singletons. Sequencing was done on a sample of CD8+ T cells from PBMCs. The receptors derive from a human donor with multiple sclerosis.

The CDR3: CASSEVMSNQPQHF. DNA for the CDR3: TGTGCCAGCAGTGAAGTTATGAGCAATCAGCCCCAGCATTTT. This chain joins TRBV2 and TRBJ1-5; no firm D call. V was pared by 1 base and J by 1 base, with 5 bases between. CDR1 is SNHLY, CDR2 FYNNEI, per germline. The CDR3 runs to 14 residues.

The chain carries TRBV27 and TRBJ2-2; 9 bases match TRBD1. The germline V gene encodes CDR1 MNHEY and CDR2 SMNVEV (reference sequence). J was trimmed by 5 bases and V by 3 bases; bases with no gene match: 4. There are 15 residues in the CDR3. The CDR3 DNA sequence: TGTGCCAGCAGTTTGGACAGGGGCGGAACCGGGGAGCTGTTTTTT. Translation: CASSLDRGGTGELFF.

Written as DNA, the CDR3 is TGTGCCAGCAGCCCCGGAGAGATCTACGAGCAGTACTTC. This gives the protein CASSPGEIYEQYF. The chain recombines TRBV9 with TRBJ2-7; D gene uncertain. Germline V lookup: CDR1 SGDLS, CDR2 YYNGEE. CDR3 length: 13 residues. With 4 bases removed from V and 3 bases from J, the gap between germline ends came to 11 bases.

This clonotype was detected only a few times. The chain's CDR3 is CASSPTGQGYEQYF. In nucleotides, the CDR3 is TGTGCCAGCAGTCCAACGGGACAGGGGTACGAGCAGTACTTC. The rearrangement links TRBV25-1 to TRBJ2-7; 10 positions agree with TRBD1. This CDR3 has 14 amino acids. The germline V gene has CDR1 MGHDK and CDR2 SYGVNS. Trimming at V came to 5 bases and at J to 4 bases, leaving 5 bases not matched to a gene.

This clonotype was recorded a few times. V and J are TRBV7-3 and TRBJ2-7, with 9 nucleotides matching TRBD1. V lost 5 bases to trimming and J lost 3 bases; unmatched junction nucleotides: 5. The CDR3 is 14 amino acids. CDR1 and CDR2 from the germline V gene are SGHTA and FQGTGA. CDR3 loop: CASSPTDRGYEQYF. The DNA of the CDR3 is TGTGCCAGCAGCCCGACGGACAGGGGCTACGAGCAGTACTTC.

V gene TRBV6-2 or TRBV6-3 combines with J gene TRBJ1-5; a weak D match, TRBD1 (6 bases). Deletions cut 6 bases from V and 11 bases from J, with 17 bases between. The CDR3 has 13 residues. Germline V lookup: CDR1 MNHEY, CDR2 SVGEGT. The CDR3 is CASSSGGPGAQHF. The DNA for the CDR3 is TGTGCCAGCAGCTCCGGGGGCCCAGGGGCCCAGCATTTT.

This chain joins TRBV29-1 and TRBJ2-2, with 7 bases fitting TRBD1. The CDR3 runs 14 residues. Germline CDR1 and CDR2: SQVTM and ANQGSEA. V lost 6 bases, J lost 3 bases, and 7 bases stayed unmatched. Written as DNA, the CDR3 is TGCAGCGTCCAAAGGGGGACAGACACCGGGGAGCTGTTTTTT. Protein: CSVQRGTDTGELFF.

The chain uses TRBV19 and TRBJ1-2; D perhaps matches TRBD1 (6 bases). The V end was cut by 1 base, the J end by 3 bases, with 12 bases between. The CDR3 totals 15 residues. CDR1 LNHDA and CDR2 SQIVND come from the germline V gene (reference sequence). The CDR3 loop reads CASSIAGGAYYGYTF. The CDR3, as DNA: TGTGCCAGTAGTATAGCTGGGGGGGCCTACTATGGCTACACCTTC.

J is TRBJ2-1 and V is TRBV7-9, with a possible D match to TRBD2 (6 bases). CDR3 length: 13 amino acids. CDR1 is SEHNR and CDR2 is FQNEAQ in the germline V gene (reference sequence). Deletions cut 5 bases from V and 8 bases from J, with 13 bases between. CDR3 loop: CASSRESGDEQFF. The CDR3 DNA follows: TGTGCCAGCAGCCGTGAATCGGGGGATGAGCAGTTCTTC.

This clonotype showed up just once. This chain links TRBV30 with TRBJ2-5, with D possibly TRBD2 on 6 matching bases. V lost 0 bases to trimming and J lost 2 bases, with 10 bases between them. CDR1 GTSNPN and CDR2 SVGIG come from the germline V gene (reference sequence). The CDR3 length is 14 residues. The CDR3 is CAWSVVSGQETQYF. The CDR3 DNA reads TGTGCCTGGAGTGTAGTAAGCGGGCAAGAGACCCAGTACTTC.

The gene calls are TRBV9 and TRBJ2-7, with D perhaps TRBD2 (5 bases). The length of the CDR3 is 14 residues. CDR1 SGDLS and CDR2 YYNGEE come from the germline V gene. Trimming cost V 4 bases and J 3 bases, with 14 bases left between them. The CDR3 reads CASSSPGRDYEQYF. The CDR3 DNA sequence: TGTGCCAGCAGCTCTCCCGGACGGGACTACGAGCAGTACTTC.

V and J are TRBV29-1 and TRBJ1-4; possible D gene TRBD1, 6 bases. The germline V and J ends were trimmed by 7 bases and 4 bases, with 13 bases remaining between them. The CDR3 extends over 13 amino acids. Germline CDR1 SQVTM, CDR2 ANQGSEA. This CDR3 is CSAGGSLNEKLFF. The DNA for the CDR3 is TGCAGCGCTGGGGGCTCCCTTAATGAAAAACTGTTTTTT. The complete variable domain, with remaining parts taken from reference TRBV29-1 and TRBJ1-4, reads SAVISQKPSRDICQRGTSLTIQCQVDSQVTMMFWYRQQPGQSLTLIATANQGSEATYESGFVIDKFPISRPNLTFSTLTVSNMSPEDSSIYLCSAGGSLNEKLFFGSGTQLSVL.

The table lists this clonotype with a count of one. The V gene is TRBV4-3, the J gene TRBJ2-6, with D hard to call. CDR1 and CDR2 from the germline V gene are LGHNA and YSLEER. The CDR3 runs 18 residues. The V end was cut by 0 bases, the J end by 0 bases, with 12 bases between. The CDR3 DNA sequence: TGCGCCAGCAGCCAAGAACCGGGCCTTATCTCTGGGGCCAACGTCCTGACTTTC. Translating it yields CASSQEPGLISGANVLTF.

Here the CDR3 DNA reads TGTGCCAGCAGCCAGTTTAAGCGGAGATACACAGATACGCAGTATTTT. Residues: CASSQFKRRYTDTQYF. The chain couples TRBV3-1 to TRBJ2-3, with D tentatively TRBD2 (5 bases). Germline CDR1 reads LGHDT; CDR2 reads YNNKEL (reference sequence). Trimming removed 3 bases from V and 2 bases from J, with 15 bases in between. CDR3 size: 16 residues.

This clonotype was recorded a few times. V usage is TRBV7-2 and J usage is TRBJ2-7, with no clear D. The CDR3 length is 12 residues. V was trimmed by 6 bases and J by 6 bases, leaving 12 bases between them. Germline assignment: CDR1 SGHTA and CDR2 FQGNSA. For the CDR3, the DNA is TGTGCCAGCAGTTCGACCGGTGTCGAGCAGTACTTC. Protein: CASSSTGVEQYF.

J is TRBJ2-1 and V is TRBV27, with 12 bases lining up with TRBD2. The CDR3 is 16 amino acids. Germline CDR1 reads MNHEY; CDR2 reads SMNVEV (reference sequence). V shed 3 bases, J shed 7 bases, and the junction held 7 bases outside the gene matches. The CDR3 sequence: CASSFFLAGGPNEQFF. Here the CDR3 DNA reads TGTGCCAGCAGTTTCTTCCTAGCGGGGGGGCCGAATGAGCAGTTCTTC.

A remark on this clonotype: At one boundary the junction diverges from the germline segment, which might be a read error. V and J are TRBV6-5 and TRBJ1-1; no reliable D call. Germline CDR1 MNHEY, CDR2 SVGAGI. CDR3 length: 13 amino acids. CDR3 nucleotide sequence: TGTGCCAGCAGGAACCAGCTGAAAACTGAAGCTTTCTTT. Protein sequence: CASRNQLKTEAFF.

This clonotype came up a few times. The chain is built from TRBV4-1 and TRBJ2-3, with TRBD2 matching 14 bases. Per germline, CDR1 MGHRA and CDR2 YSYEKL. J was trimmed by 3 bases and V by 4 bases; bases with no gene match: 3. CDR3 length: 16 residues. The CDR3 protein is CASSPGLAGVTDTQYF. The DNA of the CDR3 is TGCGCCAGCAGCCCGGGACTAGCGGGGGTAACAGATACGCAGTATTTT.

The sample holds a few counts of this clonotype. This chain uses TRBV28 with TRBJ2-7; maybe TRBD2 (6 bases). The germline CDR1 and CDR2 sequences are MDHEN and SYDVKM. V gave up 7 bases and J gave up 7 bases, with 17 bases separating them. The length of the CDR3 is 13 residues. CDR3 DNA: TGTGCCAGCACCCACCGAGGGGAGGAGGAGCAGTACTTC. Translated: CASTHRGEEEQYF.

This sequence joins TRBV6-2 or TRBV6-3 and TRBJ2-2, with a weak D call TRBD1 (6 bases). With 3 bases removed from V and 4 bases from J, the gap between germline ends came to 15 bases. CDR3 length equals 16 residues. In germline, CDR1 is MNHEY, CDR2 SVGEGT. CDR3 in amino acids: CASSYIQGTRTGELFF. The CDR3, as DNA: TGTGCCAGCAGTTATATACAGGGAACACGCACCGGGGAGCTGTTTTTT.

The chain employs TRBV10-3 and TRBJ2-7, with unresolved D. Trimming cost V 6 bases and J 1 base, with 10 bases left between them. CDR1 ENHRY and CDR2 SYGVKD come from the germline V gene. The CDR3 covers 13 residues. The CDR3 is CAIRLHQSYEQYF. The CDR3 nucleotides read TGTGCCATCAGACTTCACCAATCCTACGAGCAGTACTTC.